Each of the 25 T cell receptor beta chains below was sequenced from the same sample in a study of vaccination and CD4 T cells after COVID-19. The study sequenced cultured CD4+ T cell DNA using the Oncomine TCR Beta short-read assay. In TCRdb, the PCR reads were re-called with MiXCR into one record per CDR3 protein. The table lists around 19,000 distinct CDR3 sequences, approximately 33% of them singletons, with 2.6% in the top ten. The antigens for these receptors are not known. Time point specified: late sampling 161 to 241 days after vaccination in three convalescent patients. Noted treatment: approximately 11-day PBMC culture with coronavirus spike peptide pools or control peptides (ViraFEST assay). Sequencing used CD4+ T cells from blood, cultured in vitro, obtained about 7 months after SARS-CoV-2 vaccination. The source of these receptors is a human donor who had recovered from COVID-19.

The chain employs TRBV28 and TRBJ1-1; no clear D. The CDR3 consists of 11 residues. The germline V and J ends were trimmed by 4 bases and 3 bases, with 3 bases remaining between them. Germline V gene data show CDR1 as MDHEN and CDR2 as SYDVKM. Here the CDR3 reads CASSSDTEAFF. CDR3 bases: TGTGCCAGCAGTTCGGACACTGAAGCTTTCTTT.

V usage is TRBV6-1 and J usage is TRBJ2-3; TRBD1 is a possible D gene (6 bases). Per the germline V gene, CDR1 is MNHNS and CDR2 is SASEGT. With 2 bases removed from V and 6 bases from J, the gap between germline ends came to 15 bases. The length of the CDR3 is 15 residues. In DNA, the CDR3 is TGTGCCAGCAGTGAAACCTTAGGGGGTGGGGATACGCAGTATTTT. It is translated as CASSETLGGGDTQYF.

On this clonotype itself: At one boundary the junction diverges from the germline segment, which might be a read error. This CDR3 is CRASNTGEITYEQYF. As DNA, the CDR3 is TGCCGTGCTTCAAATACCGGGGAGATCACCTACGAGCAGTACTTC. The chain combines TRBV20-1 with TRBJ2-7, with D perhaps TRBD2 (5 bases). Germline V gene sequence: CDR1 DFQATT, CDR2 SNEGSKA (reference sequence). The CDR3 contains 15 residues.

This clonotype was detected a few times. V and J are TRBV6-1 and TRBJ2-1; D ambiguous. The CDR3 consists of 12 residues. V was shortened by 2 bases and J by 9 bases, with 8 bases between the two germline ends. In germline, CDR1 is MNHNS, CDR2 SASEGT. The CDR3 DNA reads as TGTGCCAGCAGTGAACTGGGATCTGAGCAGTTCTTC. This sequence encodes CASSELGSEQFF.

The chain is built from TRBV20-1 and TRBJ2-2, with D possibly matching TRBD1 (6 bases). V shed 4 bases and J shed 7 bases, with 13 bases lying between them. This CDR3 spans 13 amino acids. Germline CDR1 DFQATT, CDR2 SNEGSKA (reference sequence). In nucleotides, the CDR3 is TGCAGTGCTAACCTGGGGGCCGGCGGGGAGCTGTTTTTT. Translating gives CSANLGAGGELFF.

This clonotype was counted between two and nine times. The rearrangement links TRBV20-1 to TRBJ2-7, with D possibly matching TRBD1 (5 bases). The CDR3 totals 15 residues. Trimming shortened V by 6 bases and J by 0 bases, and 18 bases separated the two germline ends. Germline lookup yields CDR1 DFQATT and CDR2 SNEGSKA (reference sequence). The CDR3 region has the DNA TGCAGTGCCCGAGAAGGGGCCCCAAGCTCCTACGAGCAGTACTTC. This sequence encodes CSAREGAPSSYEQYF.

This clonotype appeared once. V and J are TRBV20-1 and TRBJ2-3, with TRBD2 identical over 16 bases. V lost 5 bases, J lost 3 bases, and 11 bases stayed unmatched. CDR3 length: 18 residues. Germline CDR1 and CDR2: DFQATT and SNEGSKA (reference sequence). The CDR3 nucleotides are TGCAGTGCTCCGGGACTAGCGGGAGGGAAGGCGTATACAGATACGCAGTATTTT. This encodes CSAPGLAGGKAYTDTQYF.

The rearrangement uses TRBV4-2 and TRBJ2-1; D may be TRBD1 (5 bases). The length of the CDR3 is 13 residues. V was trimmed by 1 base and J by 10 bases, leaving 11 bases between them. Germline loops: CDR1 LGHNA, CDR2 YNFKEQ. The CDR3 nucleotides read TGTGCCAGCAGCCAAGTAGGGGTGCGAGAGCAGTTCTTC. This sequence encodes CASSQVGVREQFF.

The chain employs TRBV24-1 and TRBJ2-2; D call uncertain. The CDR3 consists of 12 residues. V dropped 10 bases and J dropped 1 base, with 6 bases sitting between them. Per germline, CDR1 KGHDR and CDR2 SFDVKD. CDR3 region: CATGQNTGELFF. The CDR3 DNA is TGTGCCACTGGTCAGAACACCGGGGAGCTGTTTTTT.

This clonotype has more than one count but fewer than ten. This chain uses TRBV7-8 with TRBJ2-3; D ambiguous. V lost 5 bases, J lost 5 bases, and 8 bases lay in between. This CDR3 contains 12 residues. Germline-derived CDR1 and CDR2 are SGHVS and FQNEAQ. In nucleotides, the CDR3 is TGTGCCAGCAGCCGTAGTATAGATACGCAGTATTTT. Amino acid sequence: CASSRSIDTQYF.

This clonotype appeared a few times. The genes are TRBV28 and TRBJ1-2; D is unresolved. The V end was cut by 6 bases, the J end by 7 bases, with 24 bases between. Germline V lookup: CDR1 MDHEN, CDR2 SYDVKM. The CDR3 runs to 16 residues. In nucleotides, the CDR3 is TGTGCCAGCAGGGCGCACCGGGCCACAGTGGGGTTTGGCTACACCTTC. Its translation: CASRAHRATVGFGYTF.

In this sample, this clonotype turned up a few times. The chain uses TRBV28 and TRBJ2-7, with TRBD2 matching over 14 bases. Germline assignment: CDR1 MDHEN and CDR2 SYDVKM. Trimming took 3 bases from V and 4 from J; bases not matched to a gene: 8. This CDR3 region has 17 residues. CDR3: CASSLTGLAGVPYEQYF. The CDR3 DNA follows: TGTGCCAGCAGTTTGACGGGACTAGCGGGAGTTCCGTACGAGCAGTACTTC.

This chain connects TRBV6-1 to TRBJ2-7; D unclear. V was clipped by 8 bases and J by 2 bases, with 19 bases between them. Germline CDR1 MNHNS, CDR2 SASEGT. CDR3 length: 15 residues. The CDR3 spells CASSSRLFRTYEQYF. The CDR3, as DNA: TGTGCCAGCTCCAGCCGACTTTTCCGCACCTACGAGCAGTACTTC.

This clonotype was counted once. The chain carries TRBV6-2 or TRBV6-3 and TRBJ2-7; D remains ambiguous. Per germline, CDR1 MNHEY and CDR2 SVGEGT. CDR3 size: 14 residues. Trimming pared 2 bases from V and 2 bases from J, leaving 10 bases between. The CDR3 spells CASSYGNFPYEQYF. CDR3 coding DNA: TGTGCCAGCAGTTACGGGAACTTTCCCTACGAGCAGTACTTC.

This clonotype was picked up a small number of times. The genes are TRBV19 and TRBJ1-1; D might be TRBD1 (6 bases). Between the trimmed V and J ends, which lost 4 bases and 0 bases, there was a span of 6 bases. The CDR3 totals 13 residues. Germline lookup yields CDR1 LNHDA and CDR2 SQIVND (reference sequence). The CDR3 protein is CASSKGVNTEAFF. CDR3 DNA sequence: TGTGCCAGTAGTAAGGGGGTGAACACTGAAGCTTTCTTT.

This chain connects TRBV5-4 to TRBJ2-7; D call uncertain. Trimming removed 4 bases at V and 6 bases at J, with 17 bases between. Per the germline V gene, CDR1 is SGHNT and CDR2 is YYREEE (reference sequence). This CDR3 comprises 14 residues. The CDR3 DNA reads as TGTGCCAGCAGCCAAGAATTGTCGGAAGGCGAGCAGTACTTC. The encoded protein is CASSQELSEGEQYF.

This clonotype was observed a handful of times. The chain joins TRBV19 to TRBJ1-2, with D maybe TRBD1 (6 bases). This CDR3 spans 15 amino acids. V shed 4 bases and J shed 2 bases, with 14 bases lying between them. Germline assignment: CDR1 LNHDA and CDR2 SQIVND (reference sequence). The CDR3 DNA sequence: TGTGCCAGTAGTAACCGGGGGGCAAGAAACTATGGCTACACCTTC. It yields the protein CASSNRGARNYGYTF.

The V and J genes are TRBV21-1 and TRBJ1-5; the table's D call of TRBD1 was not tested on the DNA. TRBV21-1 is noted as a pseudogene. CDR3 length: 13 amino acids. CDR3 DNA: TGTGCCAGCAAGCCAGGTCAGGGTCAGCCCCAGCATTTT. Its protein is CASKPGQGQPQHF.

In its sample, this clonotype was seen a few times. The chain employs TRBV6-5 and TRBJ1-1; tentative D call: TRBD1 (6 bases). The V and J ends lost 2 bases and 2 bases respectively, with 12 bases between them. Germline-derived CDR1 and CDR2 are MNHEY and SVGAGI. The CDR3 runs to 15 residues. This CDR3 reads CASSYGGGRNTEAFF. The CDR3 DNA sequence: TGTGCCAGCAGTTACGGGGGCGGACGAAACACTGAAGCTTTCTTT.

This chain uses TRBV6-5 with TRBJ2-5; 8 nucleotides align to TRBD2. CDR1 and CDR2 (germline): MNHEY, SVGAGI. Germline trimming cut 3 bases from V and 7 bases from J; bases unmatched to any gene: 7. The CDR3 length is 14 residues. CDR3 sequence reads: CASSYLGRGGTQYF. CDR3 bases: TGTGCCAGCAGTTATCTCGGGAGGGGTGGGACCCAGTACTTC.

This clonotype has only a few counts. The junction does not match germline at one end; this may be a read error. J is TRBJ2-2 and V is TRBV27, with TRBD1 identical over 8 bases. This CDR3 has 15 amino acids. Germline lookup yields CDR1 MNHEY and CDR2 SMNVEV (reference sequence). CDR3 loop: CASSPRTGNIGELFF. CDR3 DNA sequence: TGTGCCAGCAGTCCACGGACAGGGAACATCGGGGAGCTGTTTTTT.

The chain is built from TRBV20-1 and TRBJ2-7; D may match TRBD1 or TRBD2 (5 bases each). V lost 5 bases and J lost 4, with 15 bases in between. The CDR3 is 13 amino acids. Looked up from germline, CDR1 is DFQATT and CDR2 is SNEGSKA (reference sequence). The CDR3 loop is CSAYRDGRYEQYF. The CDR3 bases are TGCAGTGCTTACCGGGACGGCCGTTACGAGCAGTACTTC.

This clonotype was seen more than once but under ten times. The rearrangement links TRBV27 to TRBJ2-7; D uncertain. V shed 2 bases and J shed 3 bases, with 11 bases lying between them. Germline V gives CDR1 MNHEY, CDR2 SMNVEV (reference sequence). The CDR3 sequence is 14 residues long. The CDR3 region has the DNA TGTGCCAGCAGTTTAAAGGGTTTCTACTACGAGCAGTACTTC. This gives the protein CASSLKGFYYEQYF.

The chain combines TRBV28 with TRBJ2-1, with D unclear. TRBJ2-5 matches the DNA end more closely, so the J call is doubtful. The length of the CDR3 is 14 residues. The V gene's germline CDR1 is MDHEN and CDR2 SYDVKM. The CDR3 sequence is CASSFMAPWETQYF. The CDR3, as DNA: TGTGCCAGCAGTTTTATGGCCCCCTGGGAGACCCAGTACTTC.

The chain uses TRBV6-4 and TRBJ2-7, with 8 bases aligning to TRBD2. The V gene end was trimmed by 10 bases and the J gene end by 3 bases; junction bases not matched to a gene: 14. In germline, CDR1 is MRHNA, CDR2 SNTAGT. The CDR3 contains 15 residues. This CDR3 reads CATCTPGLVDYEQYF. CDR3 in DNA: TGTGCCACCTGTACACCGGGACTAGTGGACTACGAGCAGTACTTC.